A single T cell receptor beta chain is shown here with its context. The data stem from a study of graft-versus-host responses after intestinal transplantation. This CDR3 region has 15 residues. Trimming removed 2 bases from V and 1 base from J, with 8 bases in between. Germline CDR1 and CDR2: SGHTA and FQGTGA. Repertoires were generated with immunoSEQ multiplex PCR, while TCRdb's copy carries only in-frame clones and drops some. The sample records 75,000 to 100,000 clones, 90% being singletons. The material was PBMCs, obtained approximately 470 days after intestinal transplant. The TCR comes from a human patient who received an intestinal transplant, so some T cells may come from the graft donor. The chain combines TRBV7-3 with TRBJ2-2; D unclear. The CDR3 bases are TGTGCCAGCAGCTTAGGGATGGGGAACACCGGGGAGCTGTTTTTT. This sequence encodes CASSLGMGNTGELFF.